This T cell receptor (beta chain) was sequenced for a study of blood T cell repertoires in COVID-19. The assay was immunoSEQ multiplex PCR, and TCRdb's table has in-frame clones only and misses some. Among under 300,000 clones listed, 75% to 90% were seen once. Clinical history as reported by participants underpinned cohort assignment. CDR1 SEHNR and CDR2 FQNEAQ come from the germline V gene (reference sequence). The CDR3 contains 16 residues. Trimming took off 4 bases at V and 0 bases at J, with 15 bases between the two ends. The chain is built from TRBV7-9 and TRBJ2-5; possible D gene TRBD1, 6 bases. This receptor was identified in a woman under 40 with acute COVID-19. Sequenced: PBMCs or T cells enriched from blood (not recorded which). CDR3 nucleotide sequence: TGTGCCAGCAGCTCAACCGGGACATTATACCAAGAGACCCAGTACTTC. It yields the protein CASSSTGTLYQETQYF.